This TCR beta chain was found in a study of T-cell memory formation after mild COVID-19. Study context: Largely, TCR clusters stayed within a single donor.

Findings and limits, study-wide: Clones which contracted sat mainly in CM and EM if CD4+, and in EMRA if CD8+. Clones contracting day 15 to 85 were balanced CD4/CD8; later expanders leaned CD4+.

Each CDR3 protein gets one entry after TCRdb re-called the 5' RACE reads with MiXCR. The repertoire holds 300,000 to 350,000 distinct CDR3 sequences, with around 13% as singletons. This clonotype has a handful of counts. Its antigen is currently unknown. The CDR3 loop spans 14 amino acids. The V gene lost 4 bases and the J gene lost 3 bases, with 13 bases spanning the gap. CDR1 and CDR2 from the germline V gene are LNHDA and SQIVND (reference sequence). The sequenced sample consisted of PBMCs or a T cell subset sorted from them (not recorded which). The genes are TRBV19 and TRBJ2-7; perhaps TRBD2 as D (6 bases). The origin of this receptor is a man between 18 and 35 years old who had mild COVID-19 (a few samples of this study predate the infection). Cell type and time point are not known. CDR3 protein: CASSKREALYEQYF. The DNA of the CDR3 is TGTGCCAGTAGTAAAAGGGAGGCTCTCTACGAGCAGTACTTC.